Each of the 27 T cell receptor beta chains below was sequenced from the same sample in a study of cytomegalovirus exposure and HLA in healthy donors. In the PCR, 60 Vbeta and 13 Jbeta primers were used. Produced via immunoSEQ multiplex PCR; TCRdb's table is partial and in-frame only. The data contain tens of thousands of clones, around 77% of them seen just once; the ten biggest clones take up 0.57%. Material: PBMCs. Receptors were obtained from a man aged 25 to 40 in good health and CMV-seronegative.

In its sample, this clone was seen a few times. The chain carries TRBV6-5 and TRBJ1-2; TRBD1 aligns across 7 bases. The CDR3 consists of 15 residues. In germline, CDR1 is MNHEY, CDR2 SVGAGI. After removal of 5 bases from V and 3 bases from J, the junction contained 9 bases not matched to a gene. The CDR3 nucleotides are TGTGCCAGCAGTAGGGGGACAGATAGCGACTATGGCTACACCTTC. It encodes CASSRGTDSDYGYTF.

This chain joins TRBV29-1 and TRBJ2-1, with TRBD1 matching 8 bases. The CDR3 spans 14 residues. Germline V gene lookup returns CDR1 SQVTM and CDR2 ANQGSEA. With V trimmed by 0 bases and J by 9 bases, 7 bases remained unmatched. CDR3 in amino acids: CSVEEAGQGGEQFF. Here the CDR3 DNA reads TGCAGCGTTGAAGAGGCTGGACAGGGCGGTGAGCAGTTCTTC.

With regard to this clone: The germline gene is not matched at one end of the junction; a read error may be the cause. This chain joins TRBV13 and TRBJ2-5; D unclear. The CDR3 spans 13 residues. Germline CDR1 reads PRHDT; CDR2 reads FYEKMQ (reference sequence). CDR3 loop: CVSSFRDQETQYF. CDR3 sequence (DNA): TGTGTCAGCAGCTTCCGGGACCAAGAGACCCAGTACTTC.

In this sample, this clone turned up a few times. V is TRBV4-1 and J is TRBJ1-4; TRBD1 matches at 8 bases. CDR3 length: 15 residues. Per germline, CDR1 MGHRA and CDR2 YSYEKL. The trim removed 3 bases at V and 8 bases at J, leaving 8 bases unmatched. The CDR3 nucleotides are TGCGCCAGCAGCCAGGTGACAGGGGAGGAGGAAAAACTGTTTTTT. It codes for CASSQVTGEEEKLFF.

The chain has TRBV9 and TRBJ1-2; 8 positions match TRBD1. The V gene's germline CDR1 is SGDLS and CDR2 YYNGEE. The CDR3 is made up of 14 amino acids. Trimming at V came to 4 bases and at J to 4 bases, leaving 6 bases not matched to a gene. The CDR3 nucleotides are TGTGCCAGCAGCTTGACGGACAGGGTCTATGGCTACACCTTC. Residues: CASSLTDRVYGYTF.

The table lists this clone with a few counts. This chain connects TRBV5-4 to TRBJ1-1; 12 bases fit TRBD1. V gave up 1 base and J gave up 4 bases; unmatched junction bases: 5. CDR1 SGHNT and CDR2 YYREEE come from the germline V gene (reference sequence). CDR3 length: 16 residues. Here the CDR3 DNA reads TGTGCCAGCAGCTTGTCTGGGACAGGGGGCGGCACTGAAGCTTTCTTT. Residues: CASSLSGTGGGTEAFF.

This clone showed up just a few times. The rearrangement links TRBV5-5 to TRBJ1-2; D is possibly TRBD1 (6 bases). Trimming took 4 bases from V and 4 from J, leaving 14 bases between them. From germline, CDR1 is SGHKS and CDR2 YYEKEE (reference sequence). This CDR3 comprises 14 residues. CDR3 DNA sequence: TGTGCCAGCAGCACCCTCGACAGGCCCTATGGCTACACCTTC. Translating gives CASSTLDRPYGYTF.

The chain couples TRBV18 to TRBJ1-1; D gene uncertain. The CDR3 consists of 15 residues. Germline-derived CDR1 and CDR2 are KGHSH and LQKENI. V was cut by 1 base and J by 5 bases, with 14 bases left in between. CDR3 protein: CASSPRVQYSTEAFF. DNA for the CDR3: TGTGCCAGCTCACCACGGGTACAGTACTCTACTGAAGCTTTCTTT.

The genes are TRBV20-1 and TRBJ1-2; no clear D. This CDR3 is 11 amino acids long. CDR1 is DFQATT, CDR2 SNEGSKA, per germline (reference sequence). V lost 6 bases, J lost 4 bases, and 9 bases lay in between. CDR3 nucleotide sequence: TGCAGTGCCCCCTCGTCCTATGGCTACACCTTC. Protein: CSAPSSYGYTF.

As concerns this clone: An end of the junction does not agree with germline; a read error may underlie this. V and J are TRBV6-5 and TRBJ1-3; D not certain. CDR1 and CDR2 (germline): MNHEY, SVGAGI. The CDR3 extends over 13 amino acids. CDR3 in amino acids: CASSNSGPNTIYF. CDR3 nucleotide sequence: TGTGCCAGCAGTAACTCGGGCCCGAACACCATATATTTT.

The chain joins TRBV7-3 to TRBJ2-1, with D tentatively TRBD2 (6 bases). Germline CDR1 is SGHTA and CDR2 is FQGTGA. The CDR3 is made up of 15 amino acids. Deletions cut 2 bases from V and 5 bases from J, with 13 bases between. The CDR3 DNA reads TGTGCCAGCAGCTTAGGGGGAGGTCTGCACAATGAGCAGTTCTTC. Protein product: CASSLGGGLHNEQFF.

The rearrangement uses TRBV7-3 and TRBJ1-1; no clear D gene. Trimming took 5 bases from V and 1 from J, leaving 8 bases between them. The CDR3 is 13 amino acids. Germline CDR1 is SGHTA and CDR2 is FQGTGA. DNA of the CDR3: TGTGCCAGCAGCCCCAGTTCGAACACTGAAGCTTTCTTT. This sequence encodes CASSPSSNTEAFF.

This chain links TRBV19 with TRBJ1-4, with a possible D match to TRBD1 (5 bases). The CDR3 sequence is 17 residues long. The germline V gene encodes CDR1 LNHDA and CDR2 SQIVND (reference sequence). V lost 5 bases to trimming and J lost 0 bases, with 16 bases between them. CDR3 amino acids: CASSSTNRRATNEKLFF. The CDR3 DNA reads TGTGCCAGTAGTTCAACTAACAGGCGTGCAACTAATGAAAAACTGTTTTTT.

A word on this clone: Sequence at one end of the junction differs from germline and may be a read error. V gene TRBV2 combines with J gene TRBJ2-4; tentative D call: TRBD2 (7 bases). The CDR3 runs 11 residues. CDR1 is SNHLY, CDR2 FYNNEI, per germline. CDR3 amino acids: CASSLGGGPVF. The CDR3, as DNA: TGTGCCAGCAGTCTAGGGGGAGGGCCTGTTTTC.

The sample holds one count of this clone. The chain couples TRBV7-9 to TRBJ1-2, with a weak D call TRBD1 (5 bases). The germline V gene has CDR1 SEHNR and CDR2 FQNEAQ (reference sequence). Trimming stripped 3 bases from V and 6 bases from J, with 17 bases between. This CDR3 contains 15 residues. The CDR3 region is CASSFIDSPDDGYTF. CDR3 bases: TGTGCCAGCAGCTTTATCGACAGCCCGGACGATGGCTACACCTTC.

This clone was detected only once. This chain uses TRBV7-3 with TRBJ2-3; tentative D call: TRBD2 (8 bases). CDR3 length: 15 residues. Trimming removed 4 bases at V and 7 bases at J, with 18 bases between. CDR1 and CDR2 from the germline V gene are SGHTA and FQGTGA. CDR3 in DNA: TGTGCCAGCAGCTACGGGACTAGAGGGGGCCATACGCAGTATTTT. Its protein is CASSYGTRGGHTQYF.

The genes are TRBV9 and TRBJ2-2; 10 bases align to TRBD1. This CDR3 is 16 amino acids long. Trimming removed 6 bases from V and 4 bases from J; junction bases left unmatched: 9. Germline loops: CDR1 SGDLS, CDR2 YYNGEE. For the CDR3, the DNA is TGTGCCAGCACCCGACACCGGGACAGGGGCACCGGGGAGCTGTTTTTT. Translated, it gives CASTRHRDRGTGELFF.

This clone appeared once. V gene TRBV7-2 combines with J gene TRBJ2-7; TRBD1 agrees at 11 bases. In germline, CDR1 is SGHTA, CDR2 FQGNSA. The CDR3 is 14 residues long. Trimming cost V 5 bases and J 5 bases; bases outside gene matches: 5. The CDR3 DNA follows: TGTGCCAGCAGCGATAGGACAGGGGGCGACGAGCAGTACTTC. Amino acids: CASSDRTGGDEQYF.

The chain employs TRBV4-2 and TRBJ1-2; D is uncertain. Germline V gene sequence: CDR1 LGHNA, CDR2 YNFKEQ. There are 15 residues in the CDR3. Trimming left V 1 base short and J 1 base short, with 10 bases between. CDR3 residues: CASSQGRGFNYGYTF. In DNA form, the CDR3 reads TGTGCCAGCAGCCAAGGTCGCGGCTTTAACTATGGCTACACCTTC.

As for this clone: The same CDR3 also results from other DNA sequences found in this sample. The rearrangement joins TRBV13 to TRBJ1-1; TRBD1 aligns across 9 bases. V was pared by 5 bases and J by 1 base, with 2 bases of the junction left unmatched. Per germline, CDR1 PRHDT and CDR2 FYEKMQ (reference sequence). This CDR3 is 14 amino acids long. DNA of the CDR3: TGTGCCAGCAGCCTGGGACAGGGGAACACTGAAGCTTTCTTT. The encoded protein is CASSLGQGNTEAFF.

This chain links TRBV10-2 with TRBJ1-2; 7 bases are shared with TRBD1. The CDR3 totals 14 residues. Germline V gene data show CDR1 as WSHSY and CDR2 as SAAADI. Trimming cost V 4 bases and J 4 bases; bases outside gene matches: 6. The CDR3 reads CASSATGTVYGYTF. In DNA, the CDR3 is TGCGCCAGCAGTGCAACCGGGACAGTCTATGGCTACACCTTC.

This sequence joins TRBV9 and TRBJ1-2; 11 positions agree with TRBD1. The CDR3 is made up of 14 amino acids. CDR1 is SGDLS, CDR2 YYNGEE, per germline. J was trimmed by 4 bases and V by 3 bases; bases with no gene match: 2. Here the CDR3 reads CASSEGTGGYGYTF. In DNA, the CDR3 is TGTGCCAGCAGCGAGGGGACAGGGGGCTATGGCTACACCTTC.

This chain uses TRBV9 with TRBJ1-2, with D possibly matching TRBD1 (6 bases). Deletions cut 3 bases from V and 2 bases from J, with 11 bases between. The CDR3 sequence is 14 residues long. In germline, CDR1 is SGDLS, CDR2 YYNGEE. CDR3 sequence: CASSETDRNYGYTF. For the CDR3, the DNA is TGTGCCAGCAGCGAGACCGACAGGAACTATGGCTACACCTTC.

The chain has TRBV11-2 and TRBJ1-3; unclear D gene. This CDR3 is built from 14 residues. The germline V gene encodes CDR1 SGHAT and CDR2 FQNNGV. Deletions cut 5 bases from V and 2 bases from J, with 10 bases between. CDR3 nucleotide sequence: TGTGCCAGCAGCCCGGGTGTCCCTGGAAACACCATATATTTT. This sequence encodes CASSPGVPGNTIYF.

This clone turned up a few times. This sequence joins TRBV6-1 and TRBJ1-1; unclear D gene. Germline CDR1 is MNHNS and CDR2 is SASEGT. CDR3 size: 15 residues. Trimming left V 3 bases short and J 3 bases short, with 14 bases between. The CDR3 region has the DNA TGTGCCAGCAGTGAGGTCCCGAGAAGTCACACTGAAGCTTTCTTT. It encodes CASSEVPRSHTEAFF.

V and J are TRBV15 and TRBJ2-3; the D gene is possibly TRBD1 (6 bases). Germline values: CDR1 LNHNV, CDR2 YYDKDF (reference sequence). This CDR3 has 17 amino acids. Trimming stripped 4 bases from V and 0 bases from J, with 17 bases between. The CDR3 DNA sequence: TGTGCCACCAGCACTCGTAGGACAGATAGTAGCACAGATACGCAGTATTTT. Residues: CATSTRRTDSSTDTQYF.

This rearrangement joins TRBV6-5 to TRBJ2-7; D is possibly TRBD2 (5 bases). The length of the CDR3 is 13 residues. CDR1 is MNHEY and CDR2 is SVGAGI in the germline V gene. V dropped 2 bases and J dropped 1 base, with 6 bases sitting between them. The CDR3 region has the DNA TGTGCCAGCAGTTACGACTATTCCTACGAGCAGTACTTC. Its protein product is CASSYDYSYEQYF.